One and the same sample provided the 16 T cell receptor beta chains below, sequenced in a study of blood T cell repertoires in COVID-19. Assay used: immunoSEQ multiplex PCR; TCRdb lists only in-frame clones, some missing. The repertoire holds tens of thousands of clones, with around 83% as singletons. Sequenced sample: peripheral blood. The receptors stem from a man at least 80 years old with acute or convalescent COVID-19.

This clone has just one count. The chain couples TRBV29-1 to TRBJ2-1, with 8 positions matching TRBD1. V dropped 4 bases and J dropped 5; count of bases not matched to a gene: 7. There are 14 residues in the CDR3. Looked up from germline, CDR1 is SQVTM and CDR2 is ANQGSEA. The CDR3, as DNA: TGCAGCGTTGGTCCGGGACAGGTCAACAATGAGCAGTTCTTC. Translating it yields CSVGPGQVNNEQFF.

CDR3 nucleotide sequence: TGTGCCAGCAGACCCGACACCCAAGAGACCCAGTACTTC. This sequence encodes CASRPDTQETQYF. This chain uses TRBV6-5 with TRBJ2-5; D is ambiguous. Between the trimmed V and J ends, which lost 6 bases and 1 base, there was a span of 9 bases. The CDR3 is 13 amino acids. Looked up from germline, CDR1 is MNHEY and CDR2 is SVGAGI.

With regard to this clone: The same CDR3 also results from other DNA sequences found in this sample. The CDR3 DNA reads TGTGCCAGCAGGGGGGGGAGCAATCAGCCCCAGCATTTT. Residues: CASRGGSNQPQHF. The genes are TRBV28 and TRBJ1-5; the D gene is possibly TRBD1 (5 bases). In germline, CDR1 is MDHEN, CDR2 SYDVKM. The V and J ends lost 6 bases and 1 base respectively, with 7 bases between them. CDR3 size: 13 residues. The whole variable domain, remainder taken from reference TRBV28 and TRBJ1-5, is DVKVTQSSRYLVKRTGEKVFLECVQDMDHENMFWYRQDPGLGLRLIYFSYDVKMKEKGDIPEGYSVSREKKERFSLILESASTNQTSMYLCASRGGSNQPQHFGDGTRLSIL.

The chain combines TRBV5-8 with TRBJ2-7; 12 bases match TRBD1. This CDR3 has 15 amino acids. The germline gives CDR1 SGHTS, CDR2 YDEGEE. The V and J ends lost 4 bases and 9 bases, in that order; junction bases with no gene match: 11. The CDR3 is CASSITGTGGPRQYF. DNA for the CDR3: TGTGCCAGCAGCATCACCGGGACAGGGGGCCCGCGGCAGTACTTC.

The chain has TRBV6-2 or TRBV6-3 and TRBJ1-1; 8 bases map to TRBD1. CDR3 length equals 16 residues. Trimming took 4 bases from V and 3 from J; bases not matched to a gene: 10. The germline CDR1 and CDR2 sequences are MNHEY and SVGEGT. In DNA form, the CDR3 reads TGTGCCAGCAGTTTTATTTCGACAGGGGCGGACACTGAAGCTTTCTTT. Translation gives CASSFISTGADTEAFF.

The chain carries TRBV7-2 and TRBJ2-7, with D maybe TRBD2 (6 bases). V gave up 0 bases and J gave up 4 bases, with 13 bases separating them. The length of the CDR3 is 15 residues. Germline CDR1 reads SGHTA; CDR2 reads FQGNSA. The CDR3 spells CASSLALAGTYEQYF. CDR3 DNA: TGTGCCAGCAGCTTAGCGCTGGCGGGAACTTACGAGCAGTACTTC.

The CDR3 here is CASSHHVGGRGRDTQYF. DNA for the CDR3: TGCGCCAGCAGCCACCACGTAGGCGGGAGGGGCAGGGATACGCAGTATTTT. This chain links TRBV4-3 with TRBJ2-3; 9 nucleotides agree with TRBD2. The germline V gene encodes CDR1 LGHNA and CDR2 YSLEER. V trimming: 3 bases; J trimming: 6 bases; junction bases outside the gene matches: 13. The CDR3 is made up of 17 amino acids.

To note about this clone: One end of the junction fails to match germline, which may point to a read error. Other DNA sequences in this specimen translate into the identical CDR3. V and J are TRBV6-2 or TRBV6-3 and TRBJ1-2; the D gene is possibly TRBD1 (5 bases). CDR1 MNHEY and CDR2 SVGEGT come from the germline V gene. The CDR3 is 14 residues long. CDR3 loop: CASSYSGLKGGYTF. CDR3 in DNA: TGTGCCAGCAGCTACTCGGGGTTGAAGGGGGGCTACACCTTC.

This chain uses TRBV16 with TRBJ1-2; possible D gene TRBD1, 5 bases. The CDR3 loop spans 14 amino acids. V lost 0 bases, J lost 5 bases, and 10 bases lay in between. Germline values: CDR1 KGHSY, CDR2 FQNENV. Written as DNA, the CDR3 is TGTGCCAGCAGCCAATCAGCAGGGCTTTATGGCTACACCTTC. It specifies CASSQSAGLYGYTF.

V gene TRBV7-2 combines with J gene TRBJ2-1; 7 positions agree with TRBD2. Germline loops: CDR1 SGHTA, CDR2 FQGNSA. Germline trimming cut 5 bases from V and 2 bases from J; bases unmatched to any gene: 6. This CDR3 has 15 amino acids. CDR3 nucleotides: TGTGCCAGCAGCCCCTCCCGGGGGGCCTACAATGAGCAGTTCTTC. Residues: CASSPSRGAYNEQFF. The whole variable domain, filled in from reference TRBV7-2 and TRBJ2-1, reads GAGVSQSPSNKVTEKGKDVELRCDPISGHTALYWYRQSLGQGLEFLIYFQGNSAPDKSGLPSDRFSAERTGGSVSTLTIQRTQQEDSAVYLCASSPSRGAYNEQFFGPGTRLTVL.

The V call is TRBV6-2 or TRBV6-3, the J call TRBJ2-7; D not resolved. The germline V and J ends were trimmed by 5 bases and 2 bases, with 16 bases remaining between them. CDR1 and CDR2 from the germline V gene are MNHEY and SVGEGT. The CDR3 is made up of 15 amino acids. In DNA, the CDR3 is TGTGCCAGCAGTCGACTTAAGGCGGCGCCCTACGAGCAGTACTTC. This codes for CASSRLKAAPYEQYF.

This clone was seen a few times. The chain uses TRBV7-2 and TRBJ2-7; D perhaps matches TRBD2 (6 bases). The germline V gene has CDR1 SGHTA and CDR2 FQGNSA. Trimming shortened V by 7 bases and J by 0 bases, and 10 bases separated the two germline ends. The length of the CDR3 is 13 residues. The CDR3 sequence: CASKDYTSYEQYF. The CDR3 nucleotides are TGTGCCAGCAAGGACTACACCTCCTACGAGCAGTACTTC.

The rearrangement links TRBV3-1 (or the pseudogene TRBV3-2) to TRBJ2-5, with D perhaps matching TRBD2 (6 bases). The CDR3 extends over 14 amino acids. The V end was cut by 5 bases, the J end by 7 bases, with 17 bases between. Germline V CDR1 and CDR2: LGHDT, YNNKEL (reference sequence). CDR3 sequence (DNA): TGTGCCAGCAGCAACCGGGACTTTCAGGGGACCCAGTACTTC. Its protein product is CASSNRDFQGTQYF.

The chain joins TRBV3-1 (or the pseudogene TRBV3-2) to TRBJ1-3; weak D call: TRBD1 (5 bases). Germline V lookup: CDR1 LGHDT, CDR2 YNNKEL (reference sequence). The CDR3 has 15 amino acids. V was pared by 2 bases and J by 4 bases, with 12 bases between. CDR3 nucleotide sequence: TGTGCCAGCAGCCAAAGGTCAGGGTTAGGAAACACCATATATTTT. Translating it yields CASSQRSGLGNTIYF.

The J gene is TRBJ1-4, the V gene TRBV5-4; the match to TRBD1 covers 10 bases. V was clipped by 4 bases and J by 5 bases; unmatched bases: 5. The CDR3 spans 15 residues. In germline, CDR1 is SGHNT, CDR2 YYREEE (reference sequence). Here the CDR3 reads CASSPGQGQNEKLFF. The CDR3 DNA is TGTGCCAGCAGCCCGGGACAGGGGCAGAATGAAAAACTGTTTTTT.

V usage is TRBV30 and J usage is TRBJ2-2, with a possible D match to TRBD1 (5 bases). This CDR3 contains 15 residues. CDR1 is GTSNPN and CDR2 is SVGIG in the germline V gene (reference sequence). The ends were cut back, 5 bases at V and 6 bases at J, with 19 bases in the middle. CDR3 sequence: CAWGLNKQVPGELFF. The DNA for the CDR3 is TGTGCCTGGGGTCTCAATAAACAGGTTCCCGGGGAGCTGTTTTTT.